This TCR beta chain comes out of a study of blood T cell repertoires in COVID-19. Study context: Acute-phase and convalescent COVID-19 samples originated in the United States, Italy and Spain. The cDNA or gDNA used as material had been derived from T cells, B-cell-depleted T cells, or PBMCs.

Germline V gene lookup returns CDR1 SSHAT and CDR2 FNYEAQ (reference sequence). The CDR3 has 14 amino acids. On this clone itself: Relative to the germline gene, one junction end is altered; a read error may explain this.

Authors' data handling: Cell counts per sample came from amplifying reference gene primers. Sequencing was performed with immunoSEQ multiplex PCR; in TCRdb, only in-frame clones are kept and a portion is missing. V, J and clone size are taken as reported in that table, and D and trimming were inferred from the DNA itself. Here the sample spans around 250,000 clones, roughly 85% being singletons. The J gene is TRBJ2-2, the V gene TRBV7-7; a weak D match, TRBD1 (5 bases). The sequencing input was peripheral blood. This TCR was recovered from a man between 50 and 59 years old with active or convalescent COVID-19. The CDR3: CASSSTVYTGELFF. CDR3 nucleotide sequence: TGTGCTAGCAGCTCGACAGTATACACCGGGGAGCTGTTTTTT.